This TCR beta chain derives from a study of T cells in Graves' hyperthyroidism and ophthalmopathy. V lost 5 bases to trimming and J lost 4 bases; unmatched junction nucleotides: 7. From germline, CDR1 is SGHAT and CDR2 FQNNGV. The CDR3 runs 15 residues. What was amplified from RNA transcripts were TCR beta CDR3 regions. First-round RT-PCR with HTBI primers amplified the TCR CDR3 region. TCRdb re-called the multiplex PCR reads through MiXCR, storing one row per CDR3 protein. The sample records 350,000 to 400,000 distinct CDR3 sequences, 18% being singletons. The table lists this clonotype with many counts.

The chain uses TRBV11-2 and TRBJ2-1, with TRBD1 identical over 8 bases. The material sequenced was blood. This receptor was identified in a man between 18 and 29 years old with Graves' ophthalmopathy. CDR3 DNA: TGTGCCAGCAGCAAGGACAGGGTGGGGTACAATGAGCAGTTCTTC. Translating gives CASSKDRVGYNEQFF. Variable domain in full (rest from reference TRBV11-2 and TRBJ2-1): EAGVAQSPRYKIIEKRQSVAFWCNPISGHATLYWYQQILGQGPKLLIQFQNNGVVDDSQLPKDRFSAERLKGVDSTLKIQPAKLEDSAVYLCASSKDRVGYNEQFFGPGTRLTVL.